This entry features one T cell receptor (beta chain) sequence. The antigen is unknown. This sample was included in a study of Graves' ophthalmopathy and Graves' hyperthyroidism. CDR1 and CDR2 from the germline V gene are MDHEN and SYDVKM. Trimming shortened V by 5 bases and J by 9 bases, and 10 bases separated the two germline ends. CDR3 length: 11 amino acids. Overall study findings and caveats: Using a 13-signature model, the authors split ophthalmopathy from stable hyperthyroidism, with around 85% sensitivity and 81.08% specificity. Blood samples also showed most expanded thyroid clonotypes exceeding 0.001 frequency.

RNA transcripts served as template for amplifying TCR beta CDR3 sequences. RT-PCR with HTBI primers came first, then second-round multiplex PCR. TCRdb analysed the multiplex PCR reads with MiXCR anew, one entry per CDR3 protein. The sample includes around 1,200,000 distinct CDR3 sequences, less than 45% of them seen just once. The chain employs TRBV28 and TRBJ1-2, with D unresolved. The clonotype comes from an adult man with Graves' hyperthyroidism. Sequences were obtained from peripheral blood or thyroid tissue (not recorded which). The CDR3 coding sequence is TGTGCCAGCAGTCTACGGAACCGCTACACCTTC. Its protein product is CASSLRNRYTF.